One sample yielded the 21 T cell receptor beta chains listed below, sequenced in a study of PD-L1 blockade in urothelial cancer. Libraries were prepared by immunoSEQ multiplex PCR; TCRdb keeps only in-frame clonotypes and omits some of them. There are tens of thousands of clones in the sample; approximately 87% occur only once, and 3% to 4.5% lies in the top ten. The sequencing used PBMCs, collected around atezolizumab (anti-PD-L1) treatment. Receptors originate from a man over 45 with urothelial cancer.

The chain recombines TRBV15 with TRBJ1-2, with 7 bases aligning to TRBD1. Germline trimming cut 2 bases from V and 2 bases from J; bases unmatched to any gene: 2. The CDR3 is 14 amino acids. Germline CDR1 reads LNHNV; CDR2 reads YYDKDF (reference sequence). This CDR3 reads CATSRNRGNYGYTF. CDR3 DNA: TGTGCCACCAGCAGAAACAGGGGAAACTATGGCTACACCTTC.

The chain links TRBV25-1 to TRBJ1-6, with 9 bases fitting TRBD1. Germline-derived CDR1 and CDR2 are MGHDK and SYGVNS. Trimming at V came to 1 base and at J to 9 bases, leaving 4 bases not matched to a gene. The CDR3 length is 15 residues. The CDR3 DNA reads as TGTGCCAGCAGTGAATCCGACAGGGGGATTTCACCCCTCCACTTT. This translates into CASSESDRGISPLHF.

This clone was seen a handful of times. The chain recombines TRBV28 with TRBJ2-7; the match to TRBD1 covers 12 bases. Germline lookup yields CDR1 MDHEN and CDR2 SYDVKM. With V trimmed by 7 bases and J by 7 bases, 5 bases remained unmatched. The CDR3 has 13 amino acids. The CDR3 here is CASTGTGGYEQYF. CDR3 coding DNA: TGTGCCAGCACCGGGACAGGGGGCTATGAGCAGTACTTC.

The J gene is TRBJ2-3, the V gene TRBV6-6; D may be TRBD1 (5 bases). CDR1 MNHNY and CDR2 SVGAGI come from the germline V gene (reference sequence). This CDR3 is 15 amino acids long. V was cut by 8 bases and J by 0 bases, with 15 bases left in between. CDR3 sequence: CASGQVAGSTDTQYF. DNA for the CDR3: TGTGCCAGCGGACAAGTGGCAGGTAGCACAGATACGCAGTATTTT.

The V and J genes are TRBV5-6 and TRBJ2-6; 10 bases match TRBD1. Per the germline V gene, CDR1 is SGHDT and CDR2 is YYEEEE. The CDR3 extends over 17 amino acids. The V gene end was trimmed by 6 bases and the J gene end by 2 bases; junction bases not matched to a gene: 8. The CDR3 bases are TGTGCCAGCACCCAGACAGGGGGCACGACTGGGGCCAACGTCCTGACTTTC. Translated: CASTQTGGTTGANVLTF.

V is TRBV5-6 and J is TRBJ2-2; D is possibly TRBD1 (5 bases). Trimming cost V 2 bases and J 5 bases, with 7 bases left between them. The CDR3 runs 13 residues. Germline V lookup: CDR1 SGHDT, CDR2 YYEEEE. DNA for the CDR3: TGTGCCAGCAGCTTCCAGGGAACCGGGGAGCTGTTTTTT. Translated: CASSFQGTGELFF. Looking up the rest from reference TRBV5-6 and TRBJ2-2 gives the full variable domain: DAGVTQSPTHLIKTRGQQVTLRCSPKSGHDTVSWYQQALGQGPQFIFQYYEEEERQRGNFPDRFSGHQFPNYSSELNVNALLLGDSALYLCASSFQGTGELFFGEGSRLTVL.

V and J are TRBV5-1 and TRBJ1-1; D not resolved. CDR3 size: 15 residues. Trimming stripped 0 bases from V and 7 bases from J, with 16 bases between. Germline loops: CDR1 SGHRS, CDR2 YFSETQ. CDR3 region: CASSLAEQVLGEAFF. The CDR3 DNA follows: TGCGCCAGCAGCTTGGCCGAGCAGGTGCTGGGTGAAGCTTTCTTT.

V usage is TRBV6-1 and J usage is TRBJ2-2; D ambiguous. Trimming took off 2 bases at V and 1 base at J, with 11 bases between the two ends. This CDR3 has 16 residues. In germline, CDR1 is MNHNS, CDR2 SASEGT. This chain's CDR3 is CASSENLARNTGELFF. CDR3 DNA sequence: TGTGCCAGCAGTGAAAATCTGGCACGGAACACCGGGGAGCTGTTTTTT.

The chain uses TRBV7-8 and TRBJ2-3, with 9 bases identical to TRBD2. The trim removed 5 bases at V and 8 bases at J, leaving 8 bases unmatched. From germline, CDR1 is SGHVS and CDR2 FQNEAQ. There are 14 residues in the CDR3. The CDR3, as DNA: TGTGCCAGCAGCGGAAGTACTAGCGGGCTTACGCAGTATTTT. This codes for CASSGSTSGLTQYF.

CDR3 residues: CASSSKRTDPTKINEQFF. CDR3 coding DNA: TGTGCCAGCAGTTCTAAGCGAACCGACCCTACAAAAATCAATGAGCAGTTCTTC. The rearrangement joins TRBV27 to TRBJ2-1; D remains unclear. Trimming removed 4 bases at V and 6 bases at J, with 25 bases between. CDR1 is MNHEY and CDR2 is SMNVEV in the germline V gene (reference sequence). The CDR3 spans 18 residues.

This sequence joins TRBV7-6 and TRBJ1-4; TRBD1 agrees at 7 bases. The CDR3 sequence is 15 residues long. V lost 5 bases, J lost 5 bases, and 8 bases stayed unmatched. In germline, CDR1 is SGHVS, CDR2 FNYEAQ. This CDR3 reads CASSPGNRGNEKLFF. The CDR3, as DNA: TGTGCCAGCAGCCCAGGGAACAGGGGAAATGAAAAACTGTTTTTT.

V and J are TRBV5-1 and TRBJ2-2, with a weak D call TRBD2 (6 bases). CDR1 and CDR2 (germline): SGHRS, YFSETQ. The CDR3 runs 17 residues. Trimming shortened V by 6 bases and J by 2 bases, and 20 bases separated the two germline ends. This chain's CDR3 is CASKNFIGGTNTGELFF. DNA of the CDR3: TGCGCCAGCAAAAATTTTATCGGCGGGACCAACACCGGGGAGCTGTTTTTT.

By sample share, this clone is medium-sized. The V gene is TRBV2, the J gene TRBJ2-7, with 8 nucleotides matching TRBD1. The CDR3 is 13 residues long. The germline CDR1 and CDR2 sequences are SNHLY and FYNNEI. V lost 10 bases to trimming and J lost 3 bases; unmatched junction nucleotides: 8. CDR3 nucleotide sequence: TGTGCCACCAGACAGGGGTTCGACTACGAGCAGTACTTC. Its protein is CATRQGFDYEQYF.

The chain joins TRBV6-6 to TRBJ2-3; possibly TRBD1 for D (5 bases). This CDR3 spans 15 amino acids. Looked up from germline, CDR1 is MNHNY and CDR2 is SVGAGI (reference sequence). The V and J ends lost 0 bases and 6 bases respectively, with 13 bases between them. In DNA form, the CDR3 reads TGTGCCAGCAGTTACTCGGAACAGGCCGGGGATACGCAGTATTTT. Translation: CASSYSEQAGDTQYF.

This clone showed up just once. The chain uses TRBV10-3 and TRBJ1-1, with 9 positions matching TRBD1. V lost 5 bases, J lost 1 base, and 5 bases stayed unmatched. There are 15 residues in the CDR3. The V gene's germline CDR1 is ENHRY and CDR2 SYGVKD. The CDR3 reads CAISWTGVKNTEAFF. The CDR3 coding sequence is TGTGCCATCAGTTGGACAGGGGTTAAGAACACTGAAGCTTTCTTT.

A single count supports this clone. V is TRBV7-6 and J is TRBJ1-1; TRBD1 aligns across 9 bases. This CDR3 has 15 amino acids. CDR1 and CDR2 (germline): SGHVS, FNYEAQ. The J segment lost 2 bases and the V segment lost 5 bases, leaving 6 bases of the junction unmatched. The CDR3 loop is CASSTGTGLNTEAFF. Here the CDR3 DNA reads TGTGCCAGCAGCACAGGGACAGGGCTTAACACTGAAGCTTTCTTT.

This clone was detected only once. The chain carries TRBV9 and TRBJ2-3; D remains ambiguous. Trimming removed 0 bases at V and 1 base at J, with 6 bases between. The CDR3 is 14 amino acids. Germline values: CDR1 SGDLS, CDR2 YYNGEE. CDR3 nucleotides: TGTGCCAGCAGCGTAGATCCTCGCACAGATACGCAGTATTTT. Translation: CASSVDPRTDTQYF.

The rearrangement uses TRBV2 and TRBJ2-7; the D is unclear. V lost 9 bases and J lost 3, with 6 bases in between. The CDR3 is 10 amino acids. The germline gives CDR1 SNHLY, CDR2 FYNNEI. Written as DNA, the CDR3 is TGTGCCAGTGCAGTCTACGAGCAGTACTTC. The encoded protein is CASAVYEQYF.

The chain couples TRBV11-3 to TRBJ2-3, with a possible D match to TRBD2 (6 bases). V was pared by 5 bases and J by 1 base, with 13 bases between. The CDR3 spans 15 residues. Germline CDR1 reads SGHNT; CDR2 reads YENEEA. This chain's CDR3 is CASSPLTGGTDTQYF. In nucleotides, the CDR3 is TGTGCCAGCAGCCCCCTCACGGGGGGCACAGATACGCAGTATTTT.

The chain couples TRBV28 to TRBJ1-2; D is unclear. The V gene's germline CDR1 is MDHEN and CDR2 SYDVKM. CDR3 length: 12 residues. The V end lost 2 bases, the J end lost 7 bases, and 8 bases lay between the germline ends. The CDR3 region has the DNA TGTGCCAGCAGTTTAGGGAGTGGTGGCTACACCTTC. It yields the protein CASSLGSGGYTF.

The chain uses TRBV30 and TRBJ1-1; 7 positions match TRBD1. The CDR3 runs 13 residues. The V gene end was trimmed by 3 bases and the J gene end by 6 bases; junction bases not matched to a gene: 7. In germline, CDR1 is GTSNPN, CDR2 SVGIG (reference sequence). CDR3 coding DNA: TGTGCCTGGAGAACCAGGGGGACGGCTGAAGCTTTCTTT. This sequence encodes CAWRTRGTAEAFF.